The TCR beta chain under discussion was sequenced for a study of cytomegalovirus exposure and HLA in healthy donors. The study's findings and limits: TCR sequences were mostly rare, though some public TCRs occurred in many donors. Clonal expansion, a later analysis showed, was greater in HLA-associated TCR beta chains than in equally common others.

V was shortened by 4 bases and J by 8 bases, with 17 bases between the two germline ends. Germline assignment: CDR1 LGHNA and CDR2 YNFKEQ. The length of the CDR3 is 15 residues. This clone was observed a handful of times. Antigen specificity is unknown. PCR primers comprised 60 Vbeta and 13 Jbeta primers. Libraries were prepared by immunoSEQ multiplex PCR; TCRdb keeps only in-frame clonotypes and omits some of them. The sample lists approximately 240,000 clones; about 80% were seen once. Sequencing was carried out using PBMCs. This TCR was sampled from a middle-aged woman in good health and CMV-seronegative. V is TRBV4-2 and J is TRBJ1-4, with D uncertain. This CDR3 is CASSRQGSVGEKLFF. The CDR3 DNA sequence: TGTGCCAGCAGCCGACAAGGATCGGTAGGCGAAAAACTGTTTTTT.